This T cell receptor (beta chain) was obtained from a study of shared clonotypes between healthy human individuals. The repertoire was sequenced with immunoSEQ multiplex PCR; TCRdb's copy has only in-frame clones and lacks some. Found here are a few million clones, approximately 93% of them singletons; the top ten hold about 0.39%. CDR1 is LNHDA, CDR2 SQIVND, per germline (reference sequence). Trimming cost V 6 bases and J 4 bases, with 13 bases left between them. The CDR3 extends over 14 amino acids. The sample taken for sequencing was naive CD4+ T cells from PBMCs. Subset specified: CD45RA+ positively selected. The chain employs TRBV19 and TRBJ1-5; no firm D call. The clonotype originates from a man between 18 and 29 years old in good health. Some clones in this sample may be carry-over from other donors' samples. The CDR3 sequence: CASSRPPQNQPQHF. The CDR3 bases are TGTGCCAGTAGCCGCCCCCCGCAGAATCAGCCCCAGCATTTT.